The 3 T cell receptor beta chains below come from one sample, sequenced in a study of blood T cell repertoires in COVID-19. Assay: immunoSEQ multiplex PCR; the TCRdb copy retains only in-frame clones and omits some. This table has some 290,000 clones, around 92% appearing once. The sequenced sample was peripheral blood. The receptor source for this set is a woman aged 25 to 39 with COVID-19, enrolled during active disease.

The CDR3 here is CASSESGPSNQPQHF. CDR3 bases: TGTGCCAGCAGTGAGTCAGGTCCTAGCAATCAGCCCCAGCATTTT. This chain uses TRBV2 with TRBJ1-5; D remains ambiguous. From germline, CDR1 is SNHLY and CDR2 FYNNEI. Deletions cut 3 bases from V and 0 bases from J, with 9 bases between. The CDR3 length is 15 residues.

The rearrangement uses TRBV6-5 and TRBJ1-5; no definite D call. V shed 6 bases and J shed 0 bases, with 12 bases lying between them. Germline-derived CDR1 and CDR2 are MNHEY and SVGAGI. This CDR3 has 15 residues. The CDR3 spells CASRNGLASNQPQHF. CDR3 coding DNA: TGTGCCAGCAGAAACGGACTGGCTAGCAATCAGCCCCAGCATTTT.

V usage is TRBV7-9 and J usage is TRBJ2-5; 14 positions match TRBD2. V trimming: 5 bases; J trimming: 5 bases; junction bases outside the gene matches: 7. The CDR3 contains 16 residues. Germline CDR1 SEHNR, CDR2 FQNEAQ (reference sequence). Written as DNA, the CDR3 is TGTGCCAGCAGCCCCGGACTAGCGGGGGGCGGGGAGACCCAGTACTTC. It translates to CASSPGLAGGGETQYF.